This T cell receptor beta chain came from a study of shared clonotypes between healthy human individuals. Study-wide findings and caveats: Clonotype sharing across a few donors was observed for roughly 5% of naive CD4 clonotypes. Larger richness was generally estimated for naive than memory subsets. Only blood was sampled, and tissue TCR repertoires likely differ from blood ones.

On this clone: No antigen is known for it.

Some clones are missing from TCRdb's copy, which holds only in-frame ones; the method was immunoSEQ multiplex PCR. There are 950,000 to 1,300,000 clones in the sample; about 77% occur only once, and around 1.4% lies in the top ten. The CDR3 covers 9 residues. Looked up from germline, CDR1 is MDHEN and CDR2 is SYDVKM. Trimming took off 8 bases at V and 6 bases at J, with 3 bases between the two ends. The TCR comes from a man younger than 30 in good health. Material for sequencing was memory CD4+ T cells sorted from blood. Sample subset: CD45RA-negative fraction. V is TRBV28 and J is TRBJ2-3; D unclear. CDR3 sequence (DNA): TGTGCCAGCGGGGATACGCAGTATTTT. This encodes CASGDTQYF.